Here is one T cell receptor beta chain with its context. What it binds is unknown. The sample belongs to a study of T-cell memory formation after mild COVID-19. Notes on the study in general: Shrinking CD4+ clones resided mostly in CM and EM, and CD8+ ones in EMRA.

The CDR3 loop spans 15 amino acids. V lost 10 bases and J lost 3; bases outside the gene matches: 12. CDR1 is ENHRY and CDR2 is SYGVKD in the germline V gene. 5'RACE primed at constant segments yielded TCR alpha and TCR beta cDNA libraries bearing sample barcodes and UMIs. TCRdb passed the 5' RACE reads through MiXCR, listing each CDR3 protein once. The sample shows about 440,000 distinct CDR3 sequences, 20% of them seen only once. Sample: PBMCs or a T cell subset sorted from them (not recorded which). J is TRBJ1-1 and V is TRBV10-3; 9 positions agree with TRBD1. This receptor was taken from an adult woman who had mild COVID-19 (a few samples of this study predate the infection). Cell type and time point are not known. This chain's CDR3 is CASTGTGRSDTEAFF. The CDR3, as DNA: TGTGCCAGTACCGGGACAGGGCGTTCGGACACTGAAGCTTTCTTT.